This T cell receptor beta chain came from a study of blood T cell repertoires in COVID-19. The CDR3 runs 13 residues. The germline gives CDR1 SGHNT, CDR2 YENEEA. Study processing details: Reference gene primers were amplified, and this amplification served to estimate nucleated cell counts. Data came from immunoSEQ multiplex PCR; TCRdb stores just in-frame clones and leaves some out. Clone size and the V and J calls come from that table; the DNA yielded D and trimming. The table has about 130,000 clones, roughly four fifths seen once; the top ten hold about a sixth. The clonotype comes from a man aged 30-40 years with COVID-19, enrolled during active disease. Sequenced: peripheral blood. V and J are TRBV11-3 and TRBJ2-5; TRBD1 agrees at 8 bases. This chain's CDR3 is CADRQGTQETQYF. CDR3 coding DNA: TGTGCAGATAGACAGGGGACCCAAGAGACCCAGTACTTC.